Presented here are 16 T cell receptor beta chains from one specimen sequenced in a study of cytotoxic CD8 clonotypes in ibrutinib-treated CLL. Sequencing used immunoSEQ multiplex PCR; TCRdb keeps in-frame clones, though not all of them. Among about 72,000 clones listed, around 81% were seen once. Sequenced material: PBMCs, taken at disease progression, from a patient treated with ibrutinib. The source is a human donor with chronic lymphocytic leukemia.

The gene calls are TRBV29-1 and TRBJ1-4; TRBD1 agrees at 9 bases. The CDR3 loop spans 12 amino acids. Germline V gene sequence: CDR1 SQVTM, CDR2 ANQGSEA. V shed 5 bases and J 8 bases; nucleotides not matched to a gene: 3. The DNA of the CDR3 is TGCAGCGTTCCGGACAGGGGCGAAAAACTGTTTTTT. Its protein is CSVPDRGEKLFF.

This sequence joins TRBV12-5 and TRBJ2-2; D is ambiguous. The CDR3 has 14 residues. CDR1 and CDR2 (germline): LGHNT, FRNRAP. With 2 bases removed from V and 1 base from J, the gap between germline ends came to 5 bases. The CDR3 DNA sequence: TGTGCTAGTGGTTTGTTCGGGAACACCGGGGAGCTGTTTTTT. The encoded protein is CASGLFGNTGELFF.

This clone was observed a few times. The rearrangement joins TRBV2 to TRBJ2-1, with 10 nucleotides matching TRBD2. This CDR3 has 16 amino acids. J lost 2 bases, V lost 6 bases, and 7 bases had no gene match. Germline CDR1 and CDR2: SNHLY and FYNNEI. The CDR3 bases are TGTGCCAGCAGCGCCAGCGGGAGGGGAACCTACAATGAGCAGTTCTTC. It encodes CASSASGRGTYNEQFF.

J is TRBJ2-7 and V is TRBV5-1, with TRBD2 identical over 7 bases. The CDR3 covers 13 residues. Germline values: CDR1 SGHRS, CDR2 YFSETQ. V trimming: 0 bases; J trimming: 7 bases; junction bases outside the gene matches: 4. CDR3: CASSLESSGEQYF. The CDR3 bases are TGCGCCAGCAGCTTGGAGTCTAGCGGAGAGCAGTACTTC. The variable domain in full, completed from reference TRBV5-1 and TRBJ2-7, reads KAGVTQTPRYLIKTRGQQVTLSCSPISGHRSVSWYQQTPGQGLQFLFEYFSETQRNKGNFPGRFSGRQFSNSRSEMNVSTLELGDSALYLCASSLESSGEQYFGPGTRLTVT.

This clone has more than one count but fewer than ten. The chain recombines TRBV5-1 with TRBJ1-6; 8 bases are a match to TRBD1. This CDR3 contains 16 residues. The ends lost 0 bases at V and 8 bases at J; junction bases unmatched: 7. Germline CDR1 SGHRS, CDR2 YFSETQ. This chain's CDR3 is CASSLAPQGADSPLHF. The CDR3 DNA is TGCGCCAGCAGCTTGGCCCCGCAGGGGGCGGATTCACCCCTCCACTTT.

V is TRBV18 and J is TRBJ2-5, with D hard to call. The ends were cut back, 6 bases at V and 0 bases at J, with 5 bases in the middle. There are 12 residues in the CDR3. Germline V gene lookup returns CDR1 KGHSH and CDR2 LQKENI. The CDR3: CASSLYQETQYF. Here the CDR3 DNA reads TGTGCCAGCTCCCTATACCAAGAGACCCAGTACTTC.

The rearrangement joins TRBV11-2 to TRBJ2-7; TRBD2 agrees at 8 bases. The CDR3 runs to 15 residues. V lost 5 bases and J lost 6; bases outside the gene matches: 12. The germline CDR1 and CDR2 sequences are SGHAT and FQNNGV. CDR3 amino acids: CASSPRAAGVGEQYF. For the CDR3, the DNA is TGTGCCAGCAGCCCTAGGGCAGCGGGAGTAGGCGAGCAGTACTTC.

The V call is TRBV19, the J call TRBJ1-5; 9 bases align to TRBD1. The CDR3 totals 15 residues. Losses at the gene ends were 5 bases for V and 6 bases for J; bases not matched to a gene: 8. The germline V gene encodes CDR1 LNHDA and CDR2 SQIVND (reference sequence). CDR3 sequence (DNA): TGTGCCAGTAGTGACTCCGGGACAGGGCTTCAGCCCCAGCATTTT. It specifies CASSDSGTGLQPQHF.

V usage is TRBV5-1 and J usage is TRBJ1-1; TRBD1 is a possible D gene (5 bases). Germline-derived CDR1 and CDR2 are SGHRS and YFSETQ. The CDR3 is 14 amino acids. Trimming removed 0 bases from V and 6 bases from J, with 12 bases in between. The CDR3 spells CASSLVARVAEAFF. The CDR3 DNA sequence: TGCGCCAGCAGCTTGGTGGCCAGGGTGGCTGAAGCTTTCTTT.

This sequence joins TRBV14 and TRBJ1-4, with D hard to call. The CDR3 runs 15 residues. V lost 2 bases, J lost 10 bases, and 17 bases lay in between. CDR1 is SGHDN and CDR2 is FVKESK in the germline V gene. The CDR3 sequence: CASSQNLYRAGKLFF. The CDR3 DNA is TGTGCCAGCAGCCAAAACCTATATCGGGCGGGAAAACTGTTTTTT. Based on the CDR3 plus reference TRBV14 and TRBJ1-4, the full variable domain is EAGVTQFPSHSVIEKGQTVTLRCDPISGHDNLYWYRRVMGKEIKFLLHFVKESKQDESGMPNNRFLAERTGGTYSTLKVQPAELEDSGVYFCASSQNLYRAGKLFFGSGTQLSVL.

The gene calls are TRBV2 and TRBJ1-6; 8 nucleotides match TRBD1. The CDR3 is made up of 15 amino acids. The trim removed 2 bases at V and 9 bases at J, leaving 6 bases unmatched. Germline loops: CDR1 SNHLY, CDR2 FYNNEI. For the CDR3, the DNA is TGTGCCAGCAGTGAATCAGGGGGCCGGGGTTCACCCCTCCACTTT. This encodes CASSESGGRGSPLHF.

The chain carries TRBV10-3 and TRBJ1-6; 9 nucleotides agree with TRBD1. This CDR3 has 15 residues. V lost 6 bases and J lost 9; bases outside the gene matches: 9. Germline V CDR1 and CDR2: ENHRY, SYGVKD. This CDR3 is CAIRGQGNGGSPLHF. CDR3 bases: TGTGCCATCAGGGGACAGGGAAATGGAGGTTCACCCCTCCACTTT.

This clone was observed a single time. CDR3 sequence (DNA): TGTGCCTCCGGGGGGGTAGCCTACGAGCAGTACTTC. Amino acids: CASGGVAYEQYF. The chain combines TRBV27 with TRBJ2-7, with 8 bases matching TRBD2. Trimming took 11 bases from V and 2 from J; bases not matched to a gene: 5. Germline V gives CDR1 MNHEY, CDR2 SMNVEV (reference sequence). This CDR3 contains 12 residues.

The genes are TRBV10-3 and TRBJ1-2, with D uncertain. This CDR3 is built from 14 residues. Germline CDR1 ENHRY, CDR2 SYGVKD. Trimming took off 6 bases at V and 3 bases at J, with 14 bases between the two ends. For the CDR3, the DNA is TGTGCCATCAGATGGGCCTCCAACGACTATGGCTACACCTTC. As protein: CAIRWASNDYGYTF.

The V gene is TRBV21-1, the J gene TRBJ2-7; no check of the table's D call, TRBD1, against the DNA was made. TRBV21-1 is an annotated pseudogene. The CDR3 extends over 17 amino acids. The CDR3 loop is CASSKDPVTGGKGGQYF. CDR3 DNA sequence: TGTGCCAGCAGCAAAGATCCCGTGACAGGGGGCAAGGGTGGGCAGTACTTC.

The chain has TRBV4-1 and TRBJ2-3; TRBD2 is a possible D gene (5 bases). The CDR3 covers 16 residues. Between the trimmed V and J ends, which lost 1 base and 0 bases, there was a span of 11 bases. Germline CDR1 reads MGHRA; CDR2 reads YSYEKL. In DNA, the CDR3 is TGCGCCAGCAGCCAAGGGGCTAGCACTAGCACAGATACGCAGTATTTT. Translated, it gives CASSQGASTSTDTQYF.